This T cell receptor beta chain was captured by sequencing in a study of T-cell reconstitution after alpha-beta-depleted transplantation in children. Study findings and constraints: High day-60 TCRbeta diversity in some patients came from surviving recipient T cells and thymic progenitors. Expanded clones from the graft, numbering several hundred, reportedly supplied alpha-beta T cells about two months after transplant. T-cell numbers and diversity one year post-transplant derived largely from freshly generated T cells.

This clonotype showed up just a few times. Its antigen is currently unknown. This CDR3 is built from 17 residues. Germline lookup yields CDR1 MNHNS and CDR2 SASEGT. V gave up 4 bases and J gave up 4 bases, with 20 bases separating them. The library targeted TCRbeta and was prepared with unique molecular identifiers. TCRdb recomputed calls from the PCR reads with MiXCR, one row per CDR3 protein. The data show 250,000 to 300,000 distinct CDR3 sequences, with roughly 9.1% seen just once and 7.5% held by the top ten. Material: PBMCs, obtained before TCRalphabeta/CD19-depleted stem cell transplant. This chain uses TRBV6-1 with TRBJ1-5, with a tentative D call TRBD1 (6 bases). The sequence was obtained from a boy in the first two years of life with acute myeloid leukemia, due to receive a stem cell transplant. CDR3 bases: TGTGCCAGCAGTGGGCGCGGCCCCCTGAGGGGGAATCAGCCCCAGCATTTT. Translating gives CASSGRGPLRGNQPQHF.